The T cell receptor beta chain described here comes from a study of OX40 agonist ivuxolimab in advanced cancers. Study-level background: Patients got intravenous ivuxolimab at 0.01 to 10 mg/kg every 2 weeks.

Germline assignment: CDR1 SNHLY and CDR2 FYNNEI. This CDR3 comprises 12 residues. Trimming shortened V by 6 bases and J by 4 bases, and 9 bases separated the two germline ends. Data came from immunoSEQ multiplex PCR; TCRdb stores just in-frame clones and leaves some out. This sample has around 77,000 clones, with 80% to 90% found just once. Study observations and caveats: Averaged across samples, CD8+ T cells carried more expanded clones than CD4+ did. Clonal expansion from baseline to week 6 occurred in both CD4+ and CD8+ T cells.

If patients had autoimmune disease history or systemic immunosuppression, they were excluded. A remark on this clone: The antigen is unknown.

The receptor was isolated from an adult with an advanced solid tumor such as melanoma, head and neck, liver or kidney cancer. The V and J genes are TRBV2 and TRBJ1-2; D unresolved. This sample comprised CD4+ or CD8+ T cells sorted from blood, obtained in a trial of the OX40 agonist ivuxolimab. DNA of the CDR3: TGTGCCAGCAGGGCCGGAGGCTATGGCTACACCTTC. Translating gives CASRAGGYGYTF.